This T cell receptor beta chain is drawn from a study of cytomegalovirus exposure and HLA in healthy donors. Findings of the study overall: Most TCR beta V segments were productive about 87% or about 30% of the time in an earlier analysis. A later analysis found TCR association rates differed by HLA locus, highest for DRB1 and lowest for HLA-C. High specificity and sensitivity for cytomegalovirus status were reported for the classifier. Roughly uniform depth of sequencing across donors was assumed in presence/absence analyses.

Turning to this clone: Antigen unknown.

The CDR3 loop spans 11 amino acids. The germline V gene encodes CDR1 LNHDA and CDR2 SQIVND (reference sequence). Trimming took 10 bases from V and 10 from J; bases not matched to a gene: 7. The PCR contained 60 Vbeta and 13 Jbeta primers. Measured with immunoSEQ multiplex PCR; TCRdb has only the in-frame clones, and not every one. The sample has about 180,000 clones, about 80% seen once. The chain links TRBV19 to TRBJ1-2; 9 nucleotides line up with TRBD1. This TCR was recovered from a woman aged 55-69 years in good health and CMV-seropositive. The sequenced sample was PBMCs. CDR3 loop: CAIDRGSDYTF. Here the CDR3 DNA reads TGTGCCATCGACAGGGGGAGCGACTACACCTTC.